These 29 T cell receptor beta chains originate from one sample sequenced in a study of T-cell memory formation after mild COVID-19. TCRdb independently ran MiXCR on the 5' RACE reads; one entry per CDR3 protein. Counted here are around 300,000 distinct CDR3 sequences, roughly 13% occurring once; the ten biggest clones make up over 20%. Sequenced: PBMCs or a T cell subset sorted from them (not recorded which). The receptors derive from a man between 18 and 29 years old who had mild COVID-19 (a few samples of this study predate the infection). Cell type and time point are not known.

This clonotype came up many times. V is TRBV3-1 and J is TRBJ2-5, with a tentative D call TRBD2 (6 bases). This CDR3 is 14 amino acids long. V shed 6 bases and J shed 4 bases, with 15 bases lying between them. CDR1 LGHDT and CDR2 YNNKEL come from the germline V gene (reference sequence). Here the CDR3 reads CASSPGEGLETQYF. The CDR3 DNA reads TGTGCCAGCAGTCCGGGAGAAGGGTTAGAGACCCAGTACTTC.

V and J are TRBV5-1 and TRBJ1-2; 9 bases map to TRBD1. The CDR3 runs to 15 residues. Germline CDR1 SGHRS, CDR2 YFSETQ. V lost 4 bases, J lost 7 bases, and 11 bases stayed unmatched. The CDR3: CASSPSTGQGSGYTF. CDR3 in DNA: TGCGCCAGCAGCCCATCCACGGGACAGGGATCTGGCTACACCTTC.

The chain links TRBV6-5 to TRBJ1-1; tentative D call: TRBD1 (5 bases). This CDR3 has 14 residues. Germline V gene data show CDR1 as MNHEY and CDR2 as SVGAGI. The ends were cut back, 5 bases at V and 4 bases at J, with 14 bases in the middle. CDR3 loop: CASSRTGGRTEAFF. The CDR3 DNA follows: TGTGCCAGCAGTCGGACGGGGGGTCGCACTGAAGCTTTCTTT.

The table lists this clonotype with many counts. For the CDR3, the DNA is TGTGCCAGCAGCCCACCCCCCGGGGGAGAGACCCAGTACTTC. Translated: CASSPPPGGETQYF. The V gene is TRBV7-2, the J gene TRBJ2-5, with D possibly TRBD2 on 6 matching bases. This CDR3 region has 14 residues. The ends were cut back, 5 bases at V and 4 bases at J, with 14 bases in the middle. CDR1 SGHTA and CDR2 FQGNSA come from the germline V gene.

This rearrangement joins TRBV9 to TRBJ2-1; D is perhaps TRBD1 (5 bases). V lost 0 bases, J lost 9 bases, and 16 bases lay in between. Per germline, CDR1 SGDLS and CDR2 YYNGEE. This CDR3 contains 15 residues. The CDR3 nucleotides are TGTGCCAGCAGCGTAGCTGGGGCGCCAGAATCTGAGCAGTTCTTC. This codes for CASSVAGAPESEQFF. Variable domain in full (rest from reference TRBV9 and TRBJ2-1): DSGVTQTPKHLITATGQRVTLRCSPRSGDLSVYWYQQSLDQGLQFLIQYYNGEERAKGNILERFSAQQFPDLHSELNLSSLELGDSALYFCASSVAGAPESEQFFGPGTRLTVL.

This clonotype has only a few counts. The gene calls are TRBV4-3 and TRBJ2-7; D gene unclear. The CDR3 runs to 15 residues. Trimming cost V 2 bases and J 0 bases, with 11 bases left between them. From germline, CDR1 is LGHNA and CDR2 YSLEER. CDR3 sequence reads: CASSQNPSDSYEQYF. In DNA, the CDR3 is TGCGCCAGCAGCCAAAATCCTTCCGACTCCTACGAGCAGTACTTC.

This clonotype was counted ten times or more. This chain links TRBV5-1 with TRBJ2-3; D is ambiguous. V shed 0 bases and J shed 2 bases, with 13 bases lying between them. Germline V gene sequence: CDR1 SGHRS, CDR2 YFSETQ. The CDR3 extends over 16 amino acids. The chain's CDR3 is CASSLAPIVNTDTQYF. The CDR3 nucleotides read TGCGCCAGCAGCTTGGCCCCGATTGTAAACACAGATACGCAGTATTTT.

The rearrangement joins TRBV20-1 to TRBJ2-2; TRBD2 might be the D (6 bases). From germline, CDR1 is DFQATT and CDR2 SNEGSKA (reference sequence). V shed 6 bases and J shed 3 bases, with 14 bases lying between them. This CDR3 has 14 amino acids. CDR3 DNA sequence: TGCAGTGCCGAGTCTAGCGATGACACCGGGGAGCTGTTTTTT. Translated: CSAESSDDTGELFF.

The sample holds a few counts of this clonotype. The gene calls are TRBV27 and TRBJ2-7; 7 nucleotides match TRBD1. Trimming cost V 1 base and J 3 bases; bases outside gene matches: 3. The CDR3 has 14 residues. From germline, CDR1 is MNHEY and CDR2 SMNVEV (reference sequence). The CDR3, as DNA: TGTGCCAGCAGTTTATGGACAGGTAGCTACGAGCAGTACTTC. This sequence encodes CASSLWTGSYEQYF.

The table lists this clonotype with a few counts. The chain couples TRBV30 to TRBJ1-4; the D is unclear. Per the germline V gene, CDR1 is GTSNPN and CDR2 is SVGIG (reference sequence). The CDR3 spans 14 residues. Trimming took 2 bases from V and 3 from J, leaving 10 bases between them. This CDR3 is CAWSPGQPNEKLFF. CDR3 in DNA: TGTGCCTGGAGTCCTGGGCAGCCTAATGAAAAACTGTTTTTT.

This clonotype was seen more than once but under ten times. The V gene is TRBV4-1, the J gene TRBJ1-2, with D tentatively TRBD1 (5 bases). The CDR3 runs to 16 residues. Germline CDR1 is MGHRA and CDR2 is YSYEKL. The V and J ends lost 1 base and 0 bases respectively, with 12 bases between them. Written as DNA, the CDR3 is TGCGCCAGCAGCCAAGGACCGACAGTTACTAACTATGGCTACACCTTC. Translation gives CASSQGPTVTNYGYTF.

This clonotype was observed a handful of times. V is TRBV4-1 and J is TRBJ2-3, with 10 bases aligning to TRBD2. The CDR3 is made up of 18 amino acids. Germline loops: CDR1 MGHRA, CDR2 YSYEKL. Trimming took 8 bases from V and 0 from J; bases not matched to a gene: 14. The DNA for the CDR3 is TGCGCCAGCTCCAGGTCGAGCGGGGGGGCTCTGAGCACAGATACGCAGTATTTT. Protein product: CASSRSSGGALSTDTQYF.

The rearrangement links TRBV18 to TRBJ2-7; 10 nucleotides align to TRBD1. Trimming at V came to 3 bases and at J to 5 bases, leaving 1 base not matched to a gene. CDR1 and CDR2 (germline): KGHSH, LQKENI. The CDR3 runs to 13 residues. The CDR3 sequence: CASSPGQGDEQYF. The CDR3 nucleotides read TGTGCCAGCTCACCCGGACAGGGGGACGAGCAGTACTTC.

This clonotype was seen many times. The CDR3 DNA is TGTGCCAGCAGCTATGGTTCGGGGAACACTGAAGCTTTCTTT. Its translation is CASSYGSGNTEAFF. The rearrangement links TRBV7-9 to TRBJ1-1; D gene unclear. The CDR3 totals 14 residues. The ends were cut back, 4 bases at V and 1 base at J, with 10 bases in the middle. Per germline, CDR1 SEHNR and CDR2 FQNEAQ (reference sequence).

There are many counts of this clonotype. This chain uses TRBV7-2 with TRBJ2-1; D gene unclear. The CDR3 consists of 13 residues. The germline CDR1 and CDR2 sequences are SGHTA and FQGNSA. The V end was cut by 6 bases, the J end by 3 bases, with 9 bases between. The CDR3 DNA is TGTGCCAGCAGACGCGACGGCTACAATGAGCAGTTCTTC. It translates to CASRRDGYNEQFF. Variable domain in full (rest from reference TRBV7-2 and TRBJ2-1): GAGVSQSPSNKVTEKGKDVELRCDPISGHTALYWYRQSLGQGLEFLIYFQGNSAPDKSGLPSDRFSAERTGGSVSTLTIQRTQQEDSAVYLCASRRDGYNEQFFGPGTRLTVL.

This rearrangement joins TRBV20-1 to TRBJ2-3; 8 bases agree with TRBD2. J was trimmed by 1 base and V by 6 bases; bases with no gene match: 21. Germline CDR1 DFQATT, CDR2 SNEGSKA (reference sequence). CDR3 length equals 19 residues. The CDR3 spells CSAQPPTSGGPLRTDTQYF. The CDR3, as DNA: TGCAGTGCCCAGCCACCAACTAGCGGCGGACCCCTACGCACAGATACGCAGTATTTT.

The genes are TRBV5-5 and TRBJ2-1; 7 bases fit TRBD2. The CDR3 consists of 15 residues. Germline CDR1 is SGHKS and CDR2 is YYEKEE (reference sequence). V was clipped by 4 bases and J by 2 bases; unmatched bases: 6. This CDR3 is CASSVAGDPYNEQFF. Here the CDR3 DNA reads TGTGCCAGCAGCGTGGCGGGGGATCCCTACAATGAGCAGTTCTTC.

The table lists this clonotype with a few counts. The rearrangement uses TRBV9 and TRBJ1-6, with unresolved D. Germline V gene data show CDR1 as SGDLS and CDR2 as YYNGEE. The CDR3 contains 11 residues. Trimming took off 3 bases at V and 12 bases at J, with 7 bases between the two ends. Here the CDR3 reads CASSGGGPLHF. CDR3 nucleotide sequence: TGTGCCAGCAGCGGGGGAGGACCCCTCCACTTT. Variable domain in full (rest from reference TRBV9 and TRBJ1-6): DSGVTQTPKHLITATGQRVTLRCSPRSGDLSVYWYQQSLDQGLQFLIQYYNGEERAKGNILERFSAQQFPDLHSELNLSSLELGDSALYFCASSGGGPLHFGNGTRLTVT.

The rearrangement links TRBV27 to TRBJ1-2; 8 bases align to TRBD1. Germline V gene sequence: CDR1 MNHEY, CDR2 SMNVEV (reference sequence). Germline trimming cut 5 bases from V and 6 bases from J; bases unmatched to any gene: 5. This CDR3 comprises 13 residues. The DNA of the CDR3 is TGTGCCAGCAGTCCGGGACAGGCCAATGGCTACACCTTC. It yields the protein CASSPGQANGYTF.

The rearrangement uses TRBV7-3 and TRBJ2-3, with TRBD2 matching 14 bases. CDR3 size: 17 residues. In germline, CDR1 is SGHTA, CDR2 FQGTGA. J gave up 2 bases and V 3 bases, and 4 bases lay outside the gene matches. The CDR3 is CASSFPGLAGATDTQYF. In DNA, the CDR3 is TGTGCCAGCAGCTTTCCGGGACTAGCGGGGGCCACAGATACGCAGTATTTT. Full variable domain (outside the CDR3, taken from reference TRBV7-3 and TRBJ2-3): GAGVSQTPSNKVTEKGKYVELRCDPISGHTALYWYRQSLGQGPEFLIYFQGTGAADDSGLPNDRFFAVRPEGSVSTLKIQRTERGDSAVYLCASSFPGLAGATDTQYFGPGTRLTVL.

This clonotype was detected only a few times. The rearrangement uses TRBV6-4 and TRBJ2-2; D call uncertain. V was clipped by 0 bases and J by 1 base, with 12 bases between them. CDR1 and CDR2 (germline): MRHNA, SNTAGT. The CDR3 loop spans 17 amino acids. This chain's CDR3 is CASSDSPAVGNTGELFF. In DNA form, the CDR3 reads TGTGCCAGCAGTGACTCGCCGGCTGTTGGGAACACCGGGGAGCTGTTTTTT.

In its sample, this clonotype was seen a few times. The chain links TRBV5-6 to TRBJ1-5; TRBD1 is a possible D gene (5 bases). There are 15 residues in the CDR3. Trimming cost V 2 bases and J 6 bases, with 15 bases left between them. The germline CDR1 and CDR2 sequences are SGHDT and YYEEEE. CDR3 sequence: CASSFRQGDAQPQHF. The CDR3 DNA reads as TGTGCCAGCAGCTTCCGGCAGGGAGACGCTCAGCCCCAGCATTTT.

The chain carries TRBV4-3 and TRBJ2-1; 7 bases align to TRBD2. Germline assignment: CDR1 LGHNA and CDR2 YSLEER. There are 15 residues in the CDR3. The V segment lost 0 bases and the J segment 3 bases; nucleotides outside the gene matches: 2. The CDR3 DNA is TGCGCCAGCAGCCAAGATTCGGGGGGCTACAATGAGCAGTTCTTC. Translated, it gives CASSQDSGGYNEQFF.

This chain uses TRBV7-9 with TRBJ2-3, with D tentatively TRBD1 (6 bases). Trimming cost V 5 bases and J 0 bases, with 9 bases left between them. This CDR3 is built from 14 residues. In germline, CDR1 is SEHNR, CDR2 FQNEAQ (reference sequence). DNA for the CDR3: TGTGCCAGCAGCCAGACAGGCAGCACAGATACGCAGTATTTT. Translated: CASSQTGSTDTQYF.

This chain uses TRBV7-3 with TRBJ1-2, with 7 bases lining up with TRBD1. CDR3 length: 16 residues. The V gene's germline CDR1 is SGHTA and CDR2 FQGTGA. The V gene end was trimmed by 3 bases and the J gene end by 5 bases; junction bases not matched to a gene: 12. CDR3 sequence reads: CASSFPRGGAVYGYTF. The CDR3 DNA reads as TGTGCCAGCAGCTTCCCCCGAGGGGGCGCCGTATATGGCTACACCTTC.

This clonotype occurred many times. V usage is TRBV5-1 and J usage is TRBJ2-1, with D unresolved. The V gene's germline CDR1 is SGHRS and CDR2 YFSETQ. The length of the CDR3 is 13 residues. V was pared by 1 base and J by 5 bases, with 7 bases between. CDR3: CASSLNTDNEQFF. The CDR3 DNA reads TGCGCCAGCAGCTTGAATACCGACAATGAGCAGTTCTTC. Full variable domain (rest looked up from reference TRBV5-1 and TRBJ2-1): KAGVTQTPRYLIKTRGQQVTLSCSPISGHRSVSWYQQTPGQGLQFLFEYFSETQRNKGNFPGRFSGRQFSNSRSEMNVSTLELGDSALYLCASSLNTDNEQFFGPGTRLTVL.

The V and J genes are TRBV4-1 and TRBJ2-7; the D call may be TRBD1 or TRBD2 (5 bases each). Germline assignment: CDR1 MGHRA and CDR2 YSYEKL. The V end lost 1 base, the J end lost 1 base, and 14 bases lay between the germline ends. The CDR3 contains 16 residues. CDR3: CASSQVTGGGSYEQYF. CDR3 sequence (DNA): TGCGCCAGCAGCCAAGTCACGGGTGGGGGATCCTACGAGCAGTACTTC.

This clonotype was seen repeatedly, ten times or more. V and J are TRBV10-3 and TRBJ2-7; D not certain. The CDR3 consists of 13 residues. Trimming removed 3 bases at V and 6 bases at J, with 12 bases between. Germline V gene lookup returns CDR1 ENHRY and CDR2 SYGVKD. The CDR3 loop reads CAISDPGTAEQYF. The DNA of the CDR3 is TGTGCCATCAGTGACCCCGGCACCGCCGAGCAGTACTTC.

This chain joins TRBV5-1 and TRBJ2-7; possible D gene TRBD2, 7 bases. This CDR3 comprises 17 residues. V dropped 3 bases and J dropped 6 bases, with 25 bases sitting between them. CDR1 is SGHRS and CDR2 is YFSETQ in the germline V gene. The CDR3 region is CASSSGGQSLNTPEQYF. The CDR3 nucleotides are TGCGCCAGCAGCTCGGGAGGACAGAGCCTAAATACGCCCGAGCAGTACTTC.